Below, 17 T cell receptor beta chains from the same sample are listed, as sequenced in a study of cytomegalovirus exposure and HLA in healthy donors. Sequenced by immunoSEQ multiplex PCR; TCRdb stores in-frame clones only, minus some. The sample comprises approximately 200,000 clones, about 90% of which are singletons, and roughly 2.8% rests with the top ten. Sequencing was carried out using PBMCs. The receptors stem from a young woman in good health and CMV-seronegative.

This chain connects TRBV7-9 to TRBJ1-2; the match to TRBD1 covers 12 bases. This CDR3 is built from 18 residues. Germline V gene data show CDR1 as SEHNR and CDR2 as FQNEAQ (reference sequence). V lost 2 bases, J lost 5 bases, and 12 bases stayed unmatched. Here the CDR3 DNA reads TGTGCCAGCAGCTTAACCGGGACAGGGGGCGAACGTCGGTATGGCTACACCTTC. Protein product: CASSLTGTGGERRYGYTF.

The gene calls are TRBV7-8 and TRBJ2-7, with TRBD1 identical over 10 bases. Germline V gene lookup returns CDR1 SGHVS and CDR2 FQNEAQ. V shed 1 base and J 2 bases; nucleotides not matched to a gene: 8. This CDR3 is built from 17 residues. The CDR3 reads CASSLGEVGTGAYEQYF. The CDR3 DNA reads TGTGCCAGCAGCTTAGGCGAGGTGGGGACAGGGGCCTACGAGCAGTACTTC.

The chain combines TRBV5-4 with TRBJ2-3; perhaps TRBD2 as D (5 bases). Germline CDR1 SGHNT, CDR2 YYREEE (reference sequence). The V end lost 0 bases, the J end lost 8 bases, and 16 bases lay between the germline ends. This CDR3 comprises 15 residues. The CDR3 DNA reads TGTGCCAGCAGCTTGGTCTTTGATGCGGCGGGTACGCAGTATTTT. Its protein product is CASSLVFDAAGTQYF.

This sequence joins TRBV11-3 and TRBJ2-1; 9 bases are a match to TRBD2. J lost 7 bases, V lost 2 bases, and 9 bases had no gene match. The CDR3 runs to 16 residues. Germline V gene sequence: CDR1 SGHNT, CDR2 YENEEA. The CDR3 DNA reads TGTGCCAGCAGCTTATCCGCGGGAGGGCCAAGGAATGAGCAGTTCTTC. Its protein product is CASSLSAGGPRNEQFF.

This chain links TRBV13 with TRBJ2-7; 11 bases agree with TRBD1. CDR3 length equals 15 residues. Per germline, CDR1 PRHDT and CDR2 FYEKMQ (reference sequence). The J segment lost 5 bases and the V segment lost 5 bases, leaving 8 bases of the junction unmatched. The CDR3 coding sequence is TGTGCCAGCAGCGGGAGGGACAGGGGGGGCAACGAGCAGTACTTC. Amino acid sequence: CASSGRDRGGNEQYF.

The chain links TRBV2 to TRBJ2-5; 10 bases are a match to TRBD2. V trimming: 7 bases; J trimming: 3 bases; junction bases outside the gene matches: 11. The CDR3 covers 16 residues. Germline-derived CDR1 and CDR2 are SNHLY and FYNNEI. The CDR3 DNA reads as TGTGCCAGCACGTCGACCCCGGGACTAGCGAAAGAGACCCAGTACTTC. Translation gives CASTSTPGLAKETQYF.

V is TRBV27 and J is TRBJ1-1, with TRBD1 identical over 7 bases. V lost 4 bases, J lost 5 bases, and 7 bases stayed unmatched. Germline V gene sequence: CDR1 MNHEY, CDR2 SMNVEV (reference sequence). The CDR3 covers 14 residues. The DNA of the CDR3 is TGTGCCAGCAGTTCGACAGGGTCGAAAACTGAAGCTTTCTTT. The encoded protein is CASSSTGSKTEAFF.

The chain couples TRBV9 to TRBJ2-1; TRBD2 matches at 8 bases. Trimming at V came to 0 bases and at J to 7 bases, leaving 9 bases not matched to a gene. This CDR3 region has 16 residues. Per germline, CDR1 SGDLS and CDR2 YYNGEE. As DNA, the CDR3 is TGTGCCAGCAGCGTAGGAGGTTGGCGGGAGGTAAATGAGCAGTTCTTC. Encoded protein: CASSVGGWREVNEQFF.

V and J are TRBV2 and TRBJ2-1; D unresolved. There are 13 residues in the CDR3. Germline V gene data show CDR1 as SNHLY and CDR2 as FYNNEI. Between the trimmed V and J ends, which lost 8 bases and 6 bases, there was a span of 14 bases. Written as DNA, the CDR3 is TGTGCCAGCTCCCCTAATGGGCTCAATGAGCAGTTCTTC. It codes for CASSPNGLNEQFF. Full variable domain (outside the CDR3, taken from reference TRBV2 and TRBJ2-1): EPEVTQTPSHQVTQMGQEVILRCVPISNHLYFYWYRQILGQKVEFLVSFYNNEISEKSEIFDDQFSVERPDGSNFTLKIRSTKLEDSAMYFCASSPNGLNEQFFGPGTRLTVL.

The V gene is TRBV20-1, the J gene TRBJ2-7; D might be TRBD1 (5 bases). Germline loops: CDR1 DFQATT, CDR2 SNEGSKA (reference sequence). The CDR3 consists of 11 residues. Trimming took 5 bases from V and 5 from J, leaving 10 bases between them. The CDR3 bases are TGCAGTGCTCAGGGTAGGGACGAGCAGTACTTC. Residues: CSAQGRDEQYF.

V and J are TRBV14 and TRBJ2-5, with 8 bases matching TRBD2. Trimming at V came to 5 bases and at J to 1 base, leaving 9 bases not matched to a gene. From germline, CDR1 is SGHDN and CDR2 FVKESK. The CDR3 covers 16 residues. CDR3 sequence (DNA): TGTGCCAGCAGCTCACCACAGCGGGAGCCCCAAGAGACCCAGTACTTC. This translates into CASSSPQREPQETQYF.

The J gene is TRBJ2-7, the V gene TRBV28; 7 positions match TRBD2. The V gene's germline CDR1 is MDHEN and CDR2 SYDVKM. Losses at the gene ends were 4 bases for V and 3 bases for J; bases not matched to a gene: 9. This CDR3 comprises 15 residues. The CDR3 nucleotides read TGTGCCAGCAGTTCTGGACTAGAACGTGTCTACGAGCAGTACTTC. This codes for CASSSGLERVYEQYF.

In the case of this clone: This CDR3 is also generated by other DNA sequences in the sample. This rearrangement joins TRBV28 to TRBJ2-1; D might be TRBD2 (6 bases). Trimming removed 3 bases at V and 9 bases at J, with 6 bases between. Germline values: CDR1 MDHEN, CDR2 SYDVKM. The CDR3 loop spans 11 amino acids. CDR3 bases: TGTGCCAGCAGTTTGCGGGGTGAGCAGTTCTTC. Translating gives CASSLRGEQFF.

V gene TRBV6-1 combines with J gene TRBJ2-7; D is ambiguous. Germline V gene lookup returns CDR1 MNHNS and CDR2 SASEGT. This CDR3 region has 13 residues. Trimming stripped 7 bases from V and 0 bases from J, with 10 bases between. CDR3 residues: CASIDIYSYEQYF. The CDR3 DNA follows: TGTGCCAGCATTGACATCTACTCCTACGAGCAGTACTTC.

This chain connects TRBV28 to TRBJ2-5; 14 positions agree with TRBD2. The CDR3 loop spans 18 amino acids. V gave up 4 bases and J gave up 5 bases; unmatched junction bases: 12. CDR1 and CDR2 from the germline V gene are MDHEN and SYDVKM. The DNA of the CDR3 is TGTGCCAGCAGTTCCAAGGCCCCGGGACTAGCGGGAGTGGAGACCCAGTACTTC. Protein: CASSSKAPGLAGVETQYF.

This clone was detected a few times. The gene calls are TRBV4-1 and TRBJ1-4; TRBD1 aligns across 8 bases. Germline loops: CDR1 MGHRA, CDR2 YSYEKL. The CDR3 length is 14 residues. V shed 4 bases and J 7 bases; nucleotides not matched to a gene: 5. This chain's CDR3 is CASSRTGKSEKLFF. CDR3 nucleotides: TGCGCCAGCAGCCGGACAGGGAAGAGTGAAAAACTGTTTTTT.

V and J are TRBV4-1 and TRBJ2-7; 11 bases fit TRBD2. CDR1 and CDR2 from the germline V gene are MGHRA and YSYEKL. The ends lost 1 base at V and 3 bases at J; junction bases unmatched: 5. The CDR3 loop spans 16 amino acids. CDR3 sequence: CASSQGTSGRYYEQYF. In DNA form, the CDR3 reads TGCGCCAGCAGCCAAGGCACTAGCGGGAGATACTACGAGCAGTACTTC.